This passage covers 8 T cell receptor beta chains from one sample sequenced in a study of CD8+ T cells in alopecia areata. cDNA reverse transcribed from extracted RNA served as the sequencing template. The assay was immunoSEQ multiplex PCR, and TCRdb's table has in-frame clones only and misses some. The sample records roughly 170,000 clones, 59% being singletons. The sequencing used CD4+ T cells sorted from blood, collected at week 0. The receptors were gathered from a human donor with alopecia areata.

The V gene is TRBV6-6, the J gene TRBJ2-2; D remains ambiguous. This CDR3 spans 12 amino acids. Trimming took 8 bases from V and 3 from J, leaving 7 bases between them. The germline V gene has CDR1 MNHNY and CDR2 SVGAGI (reference sequence). In DNA form, the CDR3 reads TGTGCCAGCCTCGGCTACACCGGGGAGCTGTTTTTT. This encodes CASLGYTGELFF.

This chain uses TRBV29-1 with TRBJ1-1; the D gene is possibly TRBD1 (6 bases). This CDR3 spans 13 amino acids. Germline CDR1 reads SQVTM; CDR2 reads ANQGSEA. V lost 3 bases to trimming and J lost 6 bases, with 14 bases between them. The CDR3 nucleotides read TGCAGCGTTGAGCGTCAGGGGAAGGCTGAAGCTTTCTTT. This sequence encodes CSVERQGKAEAFF. Full variable domain (remainder filled in from reference TRBV29-1 and TRBJ1-1): SAVISQKPSRDICQRGTSLTIQCQVDSQVTMMFWYRQQPGQSLTLIATANQGSEATYESGFVIDKFPISRPNLTFSTLTVSNMSPEDSSIYLCSVERQGKAEAFFGQGTRLTVV.

A few counts support this clone. The rearrangement uses TRBV7-9 and TRBJ1-2; unclear D gene. The CDR3 contains 12 residues. The germline V and J ends were trimmed by 1 base and 10 bases, with 10 bases remaining between them. Germline CDR1 SEHNR, CDR2 FQNEAQ (reference sequence). The chain's CDR3 is CASSLEEGTYTF. Here the CDR3 DNA reads TGTGCCAGCAGCTTAGAAGAGGGTACCTACACCTTC.

The V and J genes are TRBV29-1 and TRBJ2-3, with D possibly TRBD2 on 5 matching bases. This CDR3 is built from 14 residues. The V end lost 1 base, the J end lost 6 bases, and 14 bases lay between the germline ends. Germline values: CDR1 SQVTM, CDR2 ANQGSEA. Here the CDR3 DNA reads TGCAGCGTTGAAGGGCGGCTGGGAGTCGATACGCAGTATTTT. Its translation: CSVEGRLGVDTQYF.

A few counts support this clone. The chain links TRBV2 to TRBJ2-3, with D maybe TRBD2 (6 bases). Germline lookup yields CDR1 SNHLY and CDR2 FYNNEI. The CDR3 consists of 14 residues. The V and J ends lost 10 bases and 0 bases respectively, with 14 bases between them. The CDR3 sequence: CATSAGLSTDTQYF. CDR3 in DNA: TGTGCCACCTCTGCGGGGTTGAGCACAGATACGCAGTATTTT.

The chain combines TRBV5-6 with TRBJ2-1; weak D call: TRBD1 (6 bases). Germline CDR1 SGHDT, CDR2 YYEEEE. V lost 4 bases, J lost 4 bases, and 18 bases lay in between. The CDR3 length is 16 residues. The DNA for the CDR3 is TGTGCCAGCAGCCCGGGGTTTAAGGGGGAGTACAATGAGCAGTTCTTC. Its translation is CASSPGFKGEYNEQFF. Drawing the rest from reference TRBV5-6 and TRBJ2-1, the complete variable domain is DAGVTQSPTHLIKTRGQQVTLRCSPKSGHDTVSWYQQALGQGPQFIFQYYEEEERQRGNFPDRFSGHQFPNYSSELNVNALLLGDSALYLCASSPGFKGEYNEQFFGPGTRLTVL.

The chain links TRBV2 to TRBJ2-4; 7 bases align to TRBD2. Germline CDR1 SNHLY, CDR2 FYNNEI. The CDR3 has 14 residues. J was trimmed by 8 bases and V by 4 bases; bases with no gene match: 8. In DNA form, the CDR3 reads TGTGCCAGCAGTGCCCAGGGACTACCCCACATTCAGTACTTC. Its protein is CASSAQGLPHIQYF.

V and J are TRBV28 and TRBJ1-2; no firm D call. V lost 4 bases to trimming and J lost 4 bases, with 7 bases between them. The CDR3 is 12 amino acids. Looked up from germline, CDR1 is MDHEN and CDR2 is SYDVKM. The CDR3 sequence is CASSSGSYGYTF. The CDR3 DNA sequence: TGTGCCAGCAGTTCAGGATCCTATGGCTACACCTTC.